The text below deals with one TCR beta chain. Its antigen is not known. At one boundary the junction diverges from the germline segment, which might be a read error. This specimen belongs to a study of T cells in Graves' hyperthyroidism and ophthalmopathy. Study conclusions and caveats: Most expanded thyroid clonotypes above 0.001 recurred in blood.

Amplified regions were TCR beta CDR3 sequences from RNA transcripts. Carried out on the TCR CDR3, a first-round RT-PCR used the HTBI primer set. TCRdb used MiXCR to reprocess the multiplex PCR reads, holding one entry per CDR3 protein. The sample yields approximately 590,000 distinct CDR3 sequences, about half seen once. The CDR3 totals 16 residues. CDR1 and CDR2 from the germline V gene are SEHNR and FQNEAQ (reference sequence). This sequence originates from a woman younger than 30 with Graves' hyperthyroidism. This sequence joins TRBV7-9 and TRBJ2-7, with 10 positions matching TRBD2. The specimen was peripheral blood or thyroid tissue (not recorded which). Here the CDR3 reads CASSQEPLAGAYEQYF. The CDR3 nucleotides are TGCGCCAGCAGCCAAGAGCCCCTAGCGGGAGCCTACGAGCAGTACTTC.